The rows below give T cell receptor beta chains drawn from one sample of a study of blood T cells in healthy people across ages. TCRdb re-derived calls from the 5' RACE reads in MiXCR, one entry per CDR3 protein. The sample carries 1.8 million or so distinct CDR3 sequences, 39% recorded once. Material for sequencing was blood. These receptors all stem from a human donor in good health. Each CDR3 is given with its conserved first and last residue. The D gene is left open where the match is weak. Clone size, where shown, is once, few, many, or a class for clones that have expanded.

V gene: TRBV5-6
J gene: TRBJ2-7
D gene: TRBD2
clone size: .
CDR3 DNA: TGTGCCAGCAACACTCGCGGGGGGGCCTCCTACGAGCAGTACTTC
CDR3 protein: CASNTRGGASYEQYF

V gene: TRBV19
J gene: TRBJ1-1
D gene: .
clone size: .
CDR3 DNA: TGTGCCAGTAGTATCAACAGGAGACACAACACTGAAGCTTTCTTT
CDR3 protein: CASSINRRHNTEAFF

V gene: TRBV15
J gene: TRBJ1-2
D gene: .
clone size: .
CDR3 DNA: TGTGCCACCAGCAGACCCCAACAGGGTTTTGGCTACACCTTC
CDR3 protein: CATSRPQQGFGYTF

V gene: TRBV7-9
J gene: TRBJ2-1
D gene: TRBD2
clone size: .
CDR3 DNA: TGTGCCAGCAGCTTAGAACTAGCGGGAGCCAATGAGCAGTTCTTC
CDR3 protein: CASSLELAGANEQFF

V gene: TRBV20-1
J gene: TRBJ2-7
D gene: .
clone size: .
CDR3 DNA: TGCAGTGAGTTCAAGGGGGGCTACGAGCAGTACTTC
CDR3 protein: CSEFKGGYEQYF

V gene: TRBV4-1
J gene: TRBJ1-1
D gene: .
clone size: .
CDR3 DNA: TGCGCCAGCAGCCCAGAAATTGTGAGGGAGTCCGAAGCTTTCTTT
CDR3 protein: CASSPEIVRESEAFF

V gene: TRBV4-3
J gene: TRBJ1-2
D gene: .
clone size: few
CDR3 DNA: TGCGCCAGCAGCCGGACGTCCGGGAGCGGCTACACCTTC
CDR3 protein: CASSRTSGSGYTF

V gene: TRBV7-3
J gene: TRBJ1-3
D gene: .
clone size: .
CDR3 DNA: TGTGCCAGCAGCCCTGGAGGGGCCACCTCTGGAAACACCATATATTTT
CDR3 protein: CASSPGGATSGNTIYF

V gene: TRBV2
J gene: TRBJ1-1
D gene: .
clone size: .
CDR3 DNA: TGTGCCAGCAGCGCTGTTGGGGGCAACACTGAAGCTTTCTTT
CDR3 protein: CASSAVGGNTEAFF

V gene: TRBV4-1
J gene: TRBJ2-2
D gene: .
clone size: few
CDR3 DNA: TGCGCCAGCAGCCCTTACGGCGGGGAGCTGTTTTTT
CDR3 protein: CASSPYGGELFF

V gene: TRBV12-3/TRBV12-4
J gene: TRBJ2-7
D gene: TRBD1
clone size: few
CDR3 DNA: TGTGCCAGCAGTCCAACAGGGGAAGTGCTCGAGCAGTACTTC
CDR3 protein: CASSPTGEVLEQYF

V gene: TRBV20-1
J gene: TRBJ2-3
D gene: .
clone size: few
CDR3 DNA: TGCAGTGCTAGAGAACTAGCAATTCGAACAGATACGCAGTATTTT
CDR3 protein: CSARELAIRTDTQYF

V gene: TRBV3-1
J gene: TRBJ1-2
D gene: .
clone size: few
CDR3 DNA: TGTGCCAGCAACGACCCAGGGTTCAGCTACACCTTC
CDR3 protein: CASNDPGFSYTF

V gene: TRBV6-5
J gene: TRBJ2-3
D gene: .
clone size: few
CDR3 DNA: TGTGCCAGCAGTTACTCGATCCAGGGCACAGATACGCAGTATTTT
CDR3 protein: CASSYSIQGTDTQYF

V gene: TRBV29-1
J gene: TRBJ1-2
D gene: .
clone size: .
CDR3 DNA: TGCAGCGTGGGGGACATCCTCGAGGGTGGCTACACCTTC
CDR3 protein: CSVGDILEGGYTF

V gene: TRBV11-2
J gene: TRBJ2-7
D gene: .
clone size: .
CDR3 DNA: TGTGCCAGCAGAGAGGCCAGCCCCTACGAGCAGTACTTC
CDR3 protein: CASREASPYEQYF

V gene: TRBV9
J gene: TRBJ1-6
D gene: .
clone size: .
CDR3 DNA: TGTGCCAGCAGTTCAAACCCGACAGCTTCTAGCTCCTATAATTCACCCCTCCACTTT
CDR3 protein: CASSSNPTASSSYNSPLHF

V gene: TRBV20-1
J gene: TRBJ2-7
D gene: TRBD1
clone size: .
CDR3 DNA: TGCAGTGCCACGAGTGGACAGGGGCTAAATGAGCAGTACTTC
CDR3 protein: CSATSGQGLNEQYF

V gene: TRBV6-1
J gene: TRBJ2-6
D gene: .
clone size: few
CDR3 DNA: TGTGCCAGCAGCCCCGGGCTCGTCCCTATCATCCTGACTTTC
CDR3 protein: CASSPGLVPIILTF

V gene: TRBV13
J gene: TRBJ2-1
D gene: .
clone size: few
CDR3 DNA: TGTGCCAGCAGTTCCTCCGATCATACTGAGCAGTTCTTC
CDR3 protein: CASSSSDHTEQFF

V gene: TRBV24-1
J gene: TRBJ1-6
D gene: .
clone size: .
CDR3 DNA: TGTGCCACCAGTGACCACGCGGGGAAGGATTCACCCCTCCACTTT
CDR3 protein: CATSDHAGKDSPLHF

V gene: TRBV7-2
J gene: TRBJ1-1
D gene: .
clone size: .
CDR3 DNA: TGTGCCAGCAGCCACCGGAGAGGCATGAACACTGAAGCTTTCTTT
CDR3 protein: CASSHRRGMNTEAFF

V gene: TRBV29-1
J gene: TRBJ1-2
D gene: TRBD1
clone size: .
CDR3 DNA: TGCAGCGCGATCGGGGGACAGGAGTTTCCAAACTATGGCTACACCTTC
CDR3 protein: CSAIGGQEFPNYGYTF

V gene: TRBV20-1
J gene: TRBJ2-7
D gene: TRBD2
clone size: .
CDR3 DNA: TGCAGTGCCTCGGGACTAGTCATCCTCGGCTCCTACGAGCAGTACTTC
CDR3 protein: CSASGLVILGSYEQYF

V gene: TRBV7-9
J gene: TRBJ2-7
D gene: TRBD1
clone size: few
CDR3 DNA: TGTGCCAGCAGCCCAGCCCCTTCAGGGGGCGGACCCTACGAGCAGTACTTC
CDR3 protein: CASSPAPSGGGPYEQYF

V gene: TRBV3-1
J gene: TRBJ1-1
D gene: .
clone size: .
CDR3 DNA: TGTGCCAGCAGCCAAGATCTGCAGGCTGAGCCGGCTTTCTTT
CDR3 protein: CASSQDLQAEPAFF

V gene: TRBV20-1
J gene: TRBJ2-7
D gene: .
clone size: few
CDR3 DNA: TGCAGTGCTAGTGTGGGGCCGTTCAGGGCCTACGAGCAGTACTTC
CDR3 protein: CSASVGPFRAYEQYF

V gene: TRBV4-1
J gene: TRBJ2-3
D gene: TRBD2
clone size: .
CDR3 DNA: TGCGCCAGCAGCCAACGATTGGGGAGGGGCACAGATACGCAGTATTTT
CDR3 protein: CASSQRLGRGTDTQYF

V gene: TRBV27
J gene: TRBJ2-4
D gene: .
clone size: .
CDR3 DNA: TGTGCCAGCAGTAAACAATACAATGAGCAGTACTTC
CDR3 protein: CASSKQYNEQYF

V gene: TRBV5-1
J gene: TRBJ1-1
D gene: .
clone size: .
CDR3 DNA: TGCGCCAGCAGCTTGGCCGTGGGGGGGTTCACTGAAGCTTTCTTT
CDR3 protein: CASSLAVGGFTEAFF

V gene: TRBV20-1
J gene: TRBJ1-2
D gene: .
clone size: .
CDR3 DNA: TGCAGTGCTAGAACAGGGAAAGGAAGAGTTAACACCTTC
CDR3 protein: CSARTGKGRVNTF

V gene: TRBV20-1
J gene: TRBJ2-5
D gene: TRBD2
clone size: .
CDR3 DNA: TGCAGTGCTAGTGGCACTAGCGGGGTACTCCAAGAGACCCAGTACTTC
CDR3 protein: CSASGTSGVLQETQYF

V gene: TRBV28
J gene: TRBJ2-1
D gene: TRBD1
clone size: .
CDR3 DNA: TGTGCCAGCAGTGACAGGGGTGGGGTCTACTCCGAGCAGTTCTTC
CDR3 protein: CASSDRGGVYSEQFF

V gene: TRBV7-2
J gene: TRBJ2-1
D gene: .
clone size: few
CDR3 DNA: TGTGCCAGCAGCTTAGACGGCAGGAGTAACAATGAGCAGTTCTTC
CDR3 protein: CASSLDGRSNNEQFF

V gene: TRBV5-1
J gene: TRBJ2-1
D gene: .
clone size: .
CDR3 DNA: TGCGCCAGCAGCCCCGGGACATATGGGGTCAATGAGCAGTTCTTC
CDR3 protein: CASSPGTYGVNEQFF

V gene: TRBV6-1
J gene: TRBJ2-7
D gene: .
clone size: .
CDR3 DNA: TGTGCCAGCAGGAGAGGACAGAGCTCCTACGAGCAGTACTTC
CDR3 protein: CASRRGQSSYEQYF

V gene: TRBV7-6
J gene: TRBJ2-3
D gene: .
clone size: .
CDR3 DNA: TGTGCCAGCAACTTAGCCCCCTTTAGCACAGATACGCAGTATTTT
CDR3 protein: CASNLAPFSTDTQYF

V gene: TRBV7-6
J gene: TRBJ1-1
D gene: .
clone size: few
CDR3 DNA: TGTGCCAGCAGCTTAGTCCGAGCAGGGGTTGAAACTGAAGCTTTCTTT
CDR3 protein: CASSLVRAGVETEAFF

V gene: TRBV12-3/TRBV12-4
J gene: TRBJ2-3
D gene: .
clone size: .
CDR3 DNA: TGTGCCAGCAGTTTTAGGCCGCCGACAGACACAGATACGCAGTATTTT
CDR3 protein: CASSFRPPTDTDTQYF

V gene: TRBV20-1
J gene: TRBJ2-5
D gene: .
clone size: .
CDR3 DNA: TGCAGTGCTAGAGATCAAGGGGGGGACCTAGAGACCCAGTACTTC
CDR3 protein: CSARDQGGDLETQYF

V gene: TRBV4-3
J gene: TRBJ1-2
D gene: .
clone size: .
CDR3 DNA: TGCGCCAGCAGCCGAGGGTTGGAGGCTAACTATGGCTACACCTTC
CDR3 protein: CASSRGLEANYGYTF

V gene: TRBV3-1
J gene: TRBJ2-7
D gene: .
clone size: .
CDR3 DNA: TGTGCCAGCAGCCAAGATTTTCGTTCCGAGCAGTACTTC
CDR3 protein: CASSQDFRSEQYF

V gene: TRBV20-1
J gene: TRBJ1-6
D gene: .
clone size: once
CDR3 DNA: TGCAGTGCAAAGAGGGCTTTAGGGGATTCCCCCCTCCACTTT
CDR3 protein: CSAKRALGDSPLHF

V gene: TRBV25-1
J gene: TRBJ2-1
D gene: TRBD1
clone size: .
CDR3 DNA: TGTGCCAGCACAAACACCGGGACAGGGGACAATGAGCAGTTCTTC
CDR3 protein: CASTNTGTGDNEQFF

V gene: TRBV15
J gene: TRBJ2-2
D gene: .
clone size: .
CDR3 DNA: TGTGCCACCGTCAGGGCAGAGAAGCTGTTTTTT
CDR3 protein: CATVRAEKLFF